A single sample gave rise to the 30 T cell receptor beta chains below, sequenced in a study of shared clonotypes between healthy human individuals. Here immunoSEQ multiplex PCR was the method, and the copy in TCRdb shows in-frame clones only, minus some. Among about 1.5 million clones, roughly 96% were seen once, and the ten largest hold roughly 1.2%. The sequenced material came from naive CD4+ T cells sorted from blood. Subset: CD45RA+ positively selected. The source of these receptors is a man aged 25 to 45 in good health.

This chain uses TRBV4-3 with TRBJ1-3; D uncertain. In germline, CDR1 is LGHNA, CDR2 YSLEER. The CDR3 loop spans 15 amino acids. The V end was cut by 0 bases, the J end by 2 bases, with 8 bases between. This CDR3 reads CASSQDRLTGNTIYF. CDR3 nucleotide sequence: TGCGCCAGCAGCCAAGATAGACTCACTGGAAACACCATATATTTT.

The rearrangement links TRBV7-8 to TRBJ1-1; D is ambiguous. The CDR3 is made up of 12 amino acids. V lost 5 bases and J 11 bases, leaving 15 bases between the germline ends. The germline CDR1 and CDR2 sequences are SGHVS and FQNEAQ. The CDR3: CASSHDPRDAFF. The CDR3, as DNA: TGTGCCAGCAGCCACGACCCAAGAGACGCTTTCTTT.

The rearrangement uses TRBV15 and TRBJ2-7; either TRBD1 or TRBD2 may supply D (5 bases each). Germline assignment: CDR1 LNHNV and CDR2 YYDKDF (reference sequence). V lost 5 bases and J lost 0, with 17 bases in between. The CDR3 length is 16 residues. The DNA of the CDR3 is TGTGCCACCAGCCCAAGTGGGGGAGTAAGCTCCTACGAGCAGTACTTC. Translated: CATSPSGGVSSYEQYF.

The rearrangement joins TRBV7-2 to TRBJ2-1; TRBD2 matches at 11 bases. This CDR3 spans 15 amino acids. The V and J ends lost 4 bases and 8 bases, in that order; junction bases with no gene match: 7. CDR1 and CDR2 (germline): SGHTA, FQGNSA. DNA for the CDR3: TGTGCCAGCAGCTCGACTAGCGGGATGTGGGATGAGCAGTTCTTC. Translating it yields CASSSTSGMWDEQFF.

This clone was seen once. The rearrangement uses TRBV5-4 and TRBJ2-1; 7 positions agree with TRBD1. The CDR3 loop spans 16 amino acids. Germline V CDR1 and CDR2: SGHNT, YYREEE (reference sequence). V shed 0 bases and J 0 bases; nucleotides not matched to a gene: 3. Here the CDR3 reads CASSLGGDSSYNEQFF. CDR3 DNA sequence: TGTGCCAGCAGCTTGGGAGGGGACAGCTCCTACAATGAGCAGTTCTTC.

V and J are TRBV28 and TRBJ1-1; D is possibly TRBD1 (5 bases). The CDR3 consists of 15 residues. Germline V CDR1 and CDR2: MDHEN, SYDVKM. Trimming stripped 5 bases from V and 4 bases from J, with 17 bases between. In DNA, the CDR3 is TGTGCCAGCAGTCGATCGCAGGGTCTACGCACTGAAGCTTTCTTT. Its translation: CASSRSQGLRTEAFF.

This clone was seen just once. The V gene is TRBV7-2, the J gene TRBJ2-1; D gene unclear. Looked up from germline, CDR1 is SGHTA and CDR2 is FQGNSA. Trimming left V 3 bases short and J 3 bases short, with 9 bases between. This CDR3 spans 14 amino acids. CDR3 bases: TGTGCCAGCAGCTTTTACGGGTACTACAATGAGCAGTTCTTC. It translates to CASSFYGYYNEQFF.

This clone has a single count. CDR3 DNA sequence: TGTGCCAGCAGTCCCCGAGCGGGGCGACGCTATGGCTACACCTTC. Amino acids: CASSPRAGRRYGYTF. The rearrangement uses TRBV27 and TRBJ1-2; D perhaps matches TRBD1 (5 bases). The V and J ends lost 5 bases and 4 bases respectively, with 17 bases between them. Looked up from germline, CDR1 is MNHEY and CDR2 is SMNVEV (reference sequence). The CDR3 has 15 amino acids.

V and J are TRBV5-1 and TRBJ2-1, with TRBD1 matching over 7 bases. With V trimmed by 1 base and J by 1 base, 8 bases remained unmatched. Looked up from germline, CDR1 is SGHRS and CDR2 is YFSETQ. CDR3 length equals 17 residues. The CDR3 here is CASSLRRQGQSYNEQFF. The CDR3, as DNA: TGCGCCAGCAGCTTGAGGAGACAGGGCCAATCCTACAATGAGCAGTTCTTC.

V usage is TRBV7-2 and J usage is TRBJ1-5, with D tentatively TRBD1 (6 bases). Germline assignment: CDR1 SGHTA and CDR2 FQGNSA. Trimming shortened V by 3 bases and J by 5 bases, and 11 bases separated the two germline ends. This CDR3 is built from 14 residues. The CDR3 coding sequence is TGTGCCAGCAGCTTGGGACATACGCATCAGCCCCAGCATTTT. Amino acids: CASSLGHTHQPQHF.

This clone has just a few counts. The chain uses TRBV10-3 and TRBJ1-2; TRBD1 agrees at 9 bases. V lost 1 base and J lost 6; bases outside the gene matches: 6. The V gene's germline CDR1 is ENHRY and CDR2 SYGVKD. The CDR3 extends over 15 amino acids. The CDR3 is CAISELGTGTDGYTF. For the CDR3, the DNA is TGTGCCATCAGTGAGTTAGGGACAGGGACGGATGGCTACACCTTC.

The gene calls are TRBV28 and TRBJ1-1; 7 bases map to TRBD1. The germline V gene encodes CDR1 MDHEN and CDR2 SYDVKM. V shed 1 base, J shed 0 bases, and the junction held 14 bases outside the gene matches. This CDR3 has 19 residues. The CDR3: CASSLYPRQGGGLNTEAFF. Here the CDR3 DNA reads TGTGCCAGCAGTTTATACCCTCGCCAGGGGGGGGGTTTGAACACTGAAGCTTTCTTT. The variable domain in full, completed from reference TRBV28 and TRBJ1-1, reads DVKVTQSSRYLVKRTGEKVFLECVQDMDHENMFWYRQDPGLGLRLIYFSYDVKMKEKGDIPEGYSVSREKKERFSLILESASTNQTSMYLCASSLYPRQGGGLNTEAFFGQGTRLTVV.

This chain uses TRBV9 with TRBJ2-2, with TRBD2 matching 14 bases. Unmatched junction bases numbered 7, after V lost 2 bases and J lost 7 bases. The length of the CDR3 is 17 residues. Germline V CDR1 and CDR2: SGDLS, YYNGEE. Here the CDR3 reads CASSVRLAGGPGGELFF. As DNA, the CDR3 is TGTGCCAGCAGCGTGAGACTAGCGGGAGGGCCTGGCGGGGAGCTGTTTTTT.

The chain's CDR3 is CASSSPLRGRKENEQFF. In DNA, the CDR3 is TGTGCCAGCAGTTCCCCCCTCAGGGGACGTAAGGAAAATGAGCAGTTCTTC. The chain carries TRBV27 and TRBJ2-1; a possible D gene is TRBD1 (6 bases). Looked up from germline, CDR1 is MNHEY and CDR2 is SMNVEV (reference sequence). The ends were cut back, 4 bases at V and 7 bases at J, with 23 bases in the middle. The CDR3 contains 17 residues.

The chain is built from TRBV5-1 and TRBJ2-3; D remains unclear. Germline V CDR1 and CDR2: SGHRS, YFSETQ. The CDR3 consists of 13 residues. V lost 1 base and J lost 6, with 9 bases in between. The CDR3 DNA is TGCGCCAGCAGCTTGAACTATCAGGATACGCAGTATTTT. Translated: CASSLNYQDTQYF. Full variable domain (rest looked up from reference TRBV5-1 and TRBJ2-3): KAGVTQTPRYLIKTRGQQVTLSCSPISGHRSVSWYQQTPGQGLQFLFEYFSETQRNKGNFPGRFSGRQFSNSRSEMNVSTLELGDSALYLCASSLNYQDTQYFGPGTRLTVL.

The V call is TRBV5-6, the J call TRBJ1-4, with a weak D call TRBD1 (5 bases). Trimming took 0 bases from V and 3 from J, leaving 18 bases between them. CDR3 size: 18 residues. The V gene's germline CDR1 is SGHDT and CDR2 YYEEEE. This chain's CDR3 is CASSLVLTGRAANEKLFF. CDR3 sequence (DNA): TGTGCCAGCAGCTTGGTTCTGACTGGCAGGGCGGCTAATGAAAAACTGTTTTTT.

J is TRBJ1-4 and V is TRBV5-1, with D maybe TRBD1 (5 bases). Between the trimmed V and J ends, which lost 0 bases and 8 bases, there was a span of 17 bases. Germline CDR1 is SGHRS and CDR2 is YFSETQ. CDR3 size: 16 residues. This CDR3 is CASSLGAGVTAEKLFF. The CDR3 DNA reads TGCGCCAGCAGCTTGGGGGCCGGGGTGACAGCCGAAAAACTGTTTTTT.

The genes are TRBV28 and TRBJ2-5; tentatively, D is TRBD2 (5 bases). The CDR3 loop spans 13 amino acids. The germline V gene encodes CDR1 MDHEN and CDR2 SYDVKM. Trimming left V 5 bases short and J 11 bases short, with 18 bases between. The CDR3 region is CASSLPLRTEQYF. In DNA form, the CDR3 reads TGTGCCAGCAGTCTACCCCTACGGACTGAACAGTACTTC.

The chain uses TRBV27 and TRBJ2-7; D not certain. Trimming shortened V by 6 bases and J by 1 base, and 10 bases separated the two germline ends. The CDR3 consists of 13 residues. Germline CDR1 and CDR2: MNHEY and SMNVEV (reference sequence). Written as DNA, the CDR3 is TGTGCCAGCAGCGGGTCGGGTTCCTACGAGCAGTACTTC. Its translation is CASSGSGSYEQYF.

This chain links TRBV28 with TRBJ2-2; 13 nucleotides align to TRBD2. V shed 5 bases, J shed 8 bases, and the junction held 5 bases outside the gene matches. This CDR3 is 15 amino acids long. Germline CDR1 is MDHEN and CDR2 is SYDVKM. CDR3 protein: CASSVLAGGLGELFF. CDR3 nucleotides: TGTGCCAGCAGTGTACTAGCGGGAGGGTTAGGGGAGCTGTTTTTT.

This sequence joins TRBV27 and TRBJ1-4, with 7 bases aligning to TRBD1. Per germline, CDR1 MNHEY and CDR2 SMNVEV (reference sequence). V shed 5 bases, J shed 5 bases, and the junction held 11 bases outside the gene matches. The CDR3 extends over 16 amino acids. The CDR3 nucleotides are TGTGCCAGCAGTCCTCTACCGGGGACAGCGAATGAAAAACTGTTTTTT. It is translated as CASSPLPGTANEKLFF.

A remark on this clone: Distinct nucleotide sequences in the sample also encode this CDR3. The chain joins TRBV7-3 to TRBJ2-5; possibly TRBD1 or TRBD2 for D (5 bases each). The V and J ends lost 3 bases and 2 bases respectively, with 7 bases between them. The CDR3 has 13 amino acids. Germline lookup yields CDR1 SGHTA and CDR2 FQGTGA. CDR3 coding DNA: TGTGCCAGCAGCTTGGGACCGCAAGAGACCCAGTACTTC. This gives the protein CASSLGPQETQYF.

The CDR3 nucleotides are TGTGCCACCACTACCGACCCTATCACGCCCCAGCATTTT. This translates into CATTTDPITPQHF. The V and J genes are TRBV6-1 and TRBJ1-5; D is unresolved. The CDR3 spans 13 residues. The germline V gene has CDR1 MNHNS and CDR2 SASEGT. Trimming removed 10 bases from V and 9 bases from J, with 19 bases in between.

The chain links TRBV5-1 to TRBJ1-1, with a tentative D call TRBD1 (5 bases). The germline V gene has CDR1 SGHRS and CDR2 YFSETQ. With 7 bases removed from V and 3 bases from J, the gap between germline ends came to 13 bases. The CDR3 has 13 amino acids. The CDR3 protein is CASRGVVDTEAFF. The DNA of the CDR3 is TGCGCCAGCCGGGGGGTAGTGGACACTGAAGCTTTCTTT.

A single count supports this clone. The chain combines TRBV18 with TRBJ2-2, with 7 bases lining up with TRBD1. V lost 1 base, J lost 6 bases, and 2 bases stayed unmatched. The CDR3 has 14 residues. CDR1 is KGHSH, CDR2 LQKENI, per germline. CDR3 DNA: TGTGCCAGCTCACCACGCACAGGGGCCGGGGAGCTGTTTTTT. Protein product: CASSPRTGAGELFF.

On this clone: An end of the junction differs from the germline gene, which may be a read error. The V gene is TRBV7-2, the J gene TRBJ2-5; D possibly corresponds to TRBD1 (5 bases). The CDR3 consists of 14 residues. Germline loops: CDR1 SGHTA, CDR2 FQGNSA. CDR3 protein: CASTLQVGLQTQYF. CDR3 in DNA: TGTGCCAGCACCTTACAGGTGGGATTGCAGACCCAGTACTTC.

The count of this clone is one. The chain carries TRBV29-1 and TRBJ2-2, with 13 bases aligning to TRBD2. CDR3 length equals 15 residues. Trimming removed 7 bases from V and 7 bases from J; junction bases left unmatched: 9. CDR1 is SQVTM and CDR2 is ANQGSEA in the germline V gene. CDR3 residues: CSGTGLAGDDGELFF. In DNA form, the CDR3 reads TGCAGCGGCACAGGACTAGCGGGAGATGACGGGGAGCTGTTTTTT.

This chain joins TRBV7-2 and TRBJ1-2, with a weak D call TRBD1 (5 bases). CDR1 SGHTA and CDR2 FQGNSA come from the germline V gene. This CDR3 has 16 residues. The germline V and J ends were trimmed by 0 bases and 3 bases, with 14 bases remaining between them. CDR3 DNA: TGTGCCAGCAGCTTAGCGGCAGGGCTCTCGTACTATGGCTACACCTTC. Amino acid sequence: CASSLAAGLSYYGYTF.

This chain uses TRBV11-2 with TRBJ2-1, with a tentative D call TRBD1 (6 bases). Germline V gene sequence: CDR1 SGHAT, CDR2 FQNNGV. The CDR3 consists of 17 residues. Between the trimmed V and J ends, which lost 1 base and 5 bases, there was a span of 18 bases. CDR3 amino acids: CASSLGLQGLPDNEQFF. For the CDR3, the DNA is TGTGCCAGCAGCTTAGGACTCCAGGGGCTACCAGACAATGAGCAGTTCTTC. The full variable domain, in which reference TRBV11-2 and TRBJ2-1 provide the parts outside the CDR3, is EAGVAQSPRYKIIEKRQSVAFWCNPISGHATLYWYQQILGQGPKLLIQFQNNGVVDDSQLPKDRFSAERLKGVDSTLKIQPAKLEDSAVYLCASSLGLQGLPDNEQFFGPGTRLTVL.

The gene calls are TRBV5-1 and TRBJ2-7; 11 bases align to TRBD1. With V trimmed by 0 bases and J by 5 bases, 4 bases remained unmatched. Germline V gives CDR1 SGHRS, CDR2 YFSETQ. The CDR3 consists of 15 residues. CDR3 DNA sequence: TGCGCCAGCAGCTTGGGAGGACAGGGGGCGGACGAGCAGTACTTC. Protein product: CASSLGGQGADEQYF.